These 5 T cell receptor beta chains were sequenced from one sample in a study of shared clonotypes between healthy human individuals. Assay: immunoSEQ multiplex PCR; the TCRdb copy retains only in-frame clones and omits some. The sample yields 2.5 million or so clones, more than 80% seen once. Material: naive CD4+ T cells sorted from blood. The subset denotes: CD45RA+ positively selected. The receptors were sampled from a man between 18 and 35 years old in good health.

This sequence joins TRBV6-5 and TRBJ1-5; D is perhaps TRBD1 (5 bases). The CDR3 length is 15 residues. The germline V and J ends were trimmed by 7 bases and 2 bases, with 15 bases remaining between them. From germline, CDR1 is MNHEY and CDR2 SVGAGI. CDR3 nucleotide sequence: TGTGCCAGCAAAACGGGGGATTATCGCAATCAGCCCCAGCATTTT. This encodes CASKTGDYRNQPQHF.

The CDR3 DNA is TGCAGCGTTGGAACAGGGGGCTATAATGAAAAACTGTTTTTT. This translates into CSVGTGGYNEKLFF. This sequence joins TRBV29-1 and TRBJ1-4, with 9 bases that match TRBD1. The germline V gene has CDR1 SQVTM and CDR2 ANQGSEA. V was pared by 4 bases and J by 4 bases, with 4 bases of the junction left unmatched. This CDR3 is built from 14 residues.

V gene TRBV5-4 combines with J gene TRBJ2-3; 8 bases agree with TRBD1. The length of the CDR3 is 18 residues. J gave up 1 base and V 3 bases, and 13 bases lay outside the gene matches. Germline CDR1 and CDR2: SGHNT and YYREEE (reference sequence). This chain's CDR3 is CASSWYGRGLYGTDTQYF. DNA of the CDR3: TGTGCCAGCAGCTGGTACGGCAGGGGGCTATATGGCACAGATACGCAGTATTTT.

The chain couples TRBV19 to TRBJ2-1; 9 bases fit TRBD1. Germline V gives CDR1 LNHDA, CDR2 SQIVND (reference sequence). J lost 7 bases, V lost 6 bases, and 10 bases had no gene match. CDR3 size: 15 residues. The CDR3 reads CASRAKDRGGNEQFF. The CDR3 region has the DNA TGTGCCAGTAGGGCAAAGGACAGGGGTGGTAATGAGCAGTTCTTC.

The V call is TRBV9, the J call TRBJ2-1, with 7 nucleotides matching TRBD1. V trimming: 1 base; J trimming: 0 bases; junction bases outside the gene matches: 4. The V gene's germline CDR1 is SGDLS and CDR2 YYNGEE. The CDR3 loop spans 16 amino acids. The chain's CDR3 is CASSVSSGGSYNEQFF. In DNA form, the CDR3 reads TGTGCCAGCAGCGTAAGCTCAGGGGGCTCCTACAATGAGCAGTTCTTC.